This is a list of T cell receptor beta chains from one sample in a study of T cells expressing NK-cell markers. TCRdb re-called the 5' RACE reads; every CDR3 protein appears as one record, without DNA. The sample's table shows 150,000 to 200,000 distinct CDR3 sequences. The material sequenced was blood T cells: a sorted CD56 or NKG2C T cell subset, CD4+ or CD8+ T cells, or bulk PBMC T cells (not recorded which). The source is a woman aged 18-70 years in good health. Each CDR3 is given with its conserved first and last residue.

J,length,V,CDR3
TRBJ2-6,15,TRBV5-1,CASSLEGVGANVLTF
TRBJ2-2,15,TRBV12-3/TRBV12-4,CASSLGLAGTGELFF
TRBJ2-1,15,TRBV20-1,CSARTSGSWGNEQFF
TRBJ2-1,12,TRBV10-2,CASSRLDNEQFF
TRBJ2-1,15,TRBV7-8,CASSPPDRGNNEQFF
TRBJ2-3,15,TRBV5-1,CASRIGLAGADTQYF
TRBJ1-2,14,TRBV4-1,CASSQGPLDYGYTF
TRBJ1-1,15,TRBV7-2,CASSSGLSGGSEAFF
TRBJ2-1,15,TRBV20-1,CSARSGSGGDNEQFF
TRBJ2-6,16,TRBV5-1,CASSLVEGSGANVLTF
TRBJ2-2,16,TRBV9,CASSNTGQGHTGELFF
TRBJ1-5,15,TRBV29-1,CSAPDRDRGNQPQHF
TRBJ2-7,13,TRBV12-3/TRBV12-4,CASSFPDSYEQYF
TRBJ2-1,13,TRBV6-4,CASGGTSIGEQFF
TRBJ2-4,15,TRBV25-1,CASSKSEGGKNIQYF
TRBJ1-3,13,TRBV6-1,CASSENSQGTIYF
TRBJ2-1,18,TRBV5-1,CASSLSYHSTNPINEQFF
TRBJ1-1,14,TRBV11-1,CASSFRGRYTEAFF
TRBJ2-1,12,TRBV6-5,CASRNRDTEQFF
TRBJ2-5,15,TRBV5-1,CASRRGLAGLETQYF
TRBJ1-3,16,TRBV5-1,CASSLAAIEAGNTIYF
TRBJ1-6,18,TRBV6-1,CASSEPAGLSSYNSPLHF
TRBJ2-1,15,TRBV18,CASSPPGRTYNEQFF
TRBJ2-6,11,TRBV12-3/TRBV12-4,CASSLQGSLTF
TRBJ2-1,11,TRBV24-1,CAAGRGFEQFF
TRBJ2-3,13,TRBV6-1,CASTGRFSDTQYF
TRBJ2-1,13,TRBV5-1,CASSLFLDNEQFF
TRBJ1-5,15,TRBV29-1,CSVQSGNISNQPQHF
TRBJ2-3,16,TRBV2,CASNGRETSSTDTQYF
TRBJ1-1,15,TRBV12-3/TRBV12-4,CASSSRQGLNTEAFF
TRBJ1-3,16,TRBV5-1,CASSLDDLVTGNTIYF
TRBJ1-5,12,TRBV29-1,CSVAGGNGPQHF